These 27 T cell receptor beta chains were all obtained from the same sample, sequenced in a study of CD8 T cells in ankylosing spondylitis. Study-wide results and limits: Seemingly distinctive of ankylosing spondylitis blood was a TCR beta motif formed by eight highly homologous variants.

Each CDR3 protein gets one entry after TCRdb re-called the 5' RACE reads with MiXCR. The table shows 400,000 to 450,000 distinct CDR3 sequences, with 17% occurring only once. These receptors have no identified antigens. Sequencing was done on a sample of blood, either unsorted or a sorted T cell fraction (not recorded which). Source of these receptors: a male donor with ankylosing spondylitis.

The V gene is TRBV7-9, the J gene TRBJ1-6; 8 nucleotides agree with TRBD1. Germline V CDR1 and CDR2: SEHNR, FQNEAQ (reference sequence). The CDR3 contains 16 residues. V shed 5 bases and J 10 bases; nucleotides not matched to a gene: 13. The CDR3 DNA follows: TGTGCCAGCAGCCGATGGACCGGGACAGGAGGGTCACCCCTCCACTTT. This translates into CASSRWTGTGGSPLHF.

V usage is TRBV7-9 and J usage is TRBJ2-1; 9 bases are a match to TRBD2. The CDR3 sequence is 17 residues long. Germline CDR1 SEHNR, CDR2 FQNEAQ (reference sequence). V shed 2 bases and J 9 bases; nucleotides not matched to a gene: 14. The CDR3 region is CASSLPERREGLGEQFF. CDR3 DNA sequence: TGTGCCAGCAGCTTACCCGAGCGGCGGGAGGGCCTTGGTGAGCAGTTCTTC.

This clonotype was seen ten or more times. The V call is TRBV10-3, the J call TRBJ2-1; maybe TRBD2 (5 bases). This CDR3 region has 15 residues. Trimming took 8 bases from V and 6 from J, leaving 20 bases between them. Germline V gene data show CDR1 as ENHRY and CDR2 as SYGVKD. The CDR3 here is CAIGNGAEGGNEQFF. The CDR3 coding sequence is TGTGCCATCGGGAATGGAGCGGAAGGAGGCAATGAGCAGTTCTTC.

This chain links TRBV3-1 with TRBJ2-7; TRBD2 aligns across 10 bases. The junction had 7 bases not matched to a gene; V was cut back by 6 bases and J by 5 bases. This CDR3 region has 14 residues. In germline, CDR1 is LGHDT, CDR2 YNNKEL (reference sequence). This CDR3 reads CASRPRTSGNEQYF. DNA of the CDR3: TGTGCCAGCAGGCCCCGGACTAGCGGAAACGAGCAGTACTTC.

This sequence joins TRBV9 and TRBJ1-1; D possibly corresponds to TRBD1 (6 bases). The CDR3 consists of 14 residues. Per the germline V gene, CDR1 is SGDLS and CDR2 is YYNGEE. V gave up 4 bases and J gave up 4 bases, with 14 bases separating them. The CDR3, as DNA: TGTGCCAGCAGCACAGAGGGGGGAAGCACTGAAGCTTTCTTT. This translates into CASSTEGGSTEAFF. Full variable domain (outside the CDR3, taken from reference TRBV9 and TRBJ1-1): DSGVTQTPKHLITATGQRVTLRCSPRSGDLSVYWYQQSLDQGLQFLIQYYNGEERAKGNILERFSAQQFPDLHSELNLSSLELGDSALYFCASSTEGGSTEAFFGQGTRLTVV.

This clonotype came up a few times. The V gene is TRBV20-1, the J gene TRBJ2-7, with unresolved D. CDR1 and CDR2 (germline): DFQATT, SNEGSKA (reference sequence). With 7 bases removed from V and 6 bases from J, the gap between germline ends came to 7 bases. This CDR3 spans 9 amino acids. The CDR3 coding sequence is TGCAGTGGAGCCGGCGAGCAGTACTTC. Protein: CSGAGEQYF.

On this clonotype: An end of the junction differs from the germline gene, which may be a read error. The rearrangement joins TRBV5-1 to TRBJ2-1; D not resolved. Germline V CDR1 and CDR2: SGHRS, YFSETQ. The length of the CDR3 is 16 residues. The CDR3 reads CVSSPGPGEKYNEQFF. In DNA, the CDR3 is TGCGTCAGCAGCCCGGGCCCCGGCGAAAAATACAATGAGCAGTTCTTC.

The rearrangement uses TRBV6-5 and TRBJ1-4; D gene uncertain. This CDR3 is 14 amino acids long. Germline CDR1 MNHEY, CDR2 SVGAGI. The V end was cut by 3 bases, the J end by 7 bases, with 12 bases between. The DNA of the CDR3 is TGTGCCAGCAGTTATGGGCAGGCTGGTGAAAAACTGTTTTTT. Protein product: CASSYGQAGEKLFF.

The chain has TRBV18 and TRBJ2-1; 12 bases line up with TRBD2. V trimming: 2 bases; J trimming: 5 bases; junction bases outside the gene matches: 7. The CDR3 is 17 residues long. Germline values: CDR1 KGHSH, CDR2 LQKENI. CDR3 sequence reads: CASSPRETSGGNNEQFF. Here the CDR3 DNA reads TGTGCCAGCTCACCAAGGGAGACTAGCGGGGGAAACAATGAGCAGTTCTTC.

J is TRBJ1-2 and V is TRBV2; no firm D call. The germline V and J ends were trimmed by 5 bases and 4 bases, with 5 bases remaining between them. This CDR3 is 11 amino acids long. CDR1 and CDR2 from the germline V gene are SNHLY and FYNNEI. CDR3 coding DNA: TGTGCCAGCAGTTCAGTCTATGGCTACACCTTC. It codes for CASSSVYGYTF.

The chain recombines TRBV7-9 with TRBJ2-3; weak D call: TRBD1 (7 bases). CDR1 and CDR2 (germline): SEHNR, FQNEAQ (reference sequence). The CDR3 length is 15 residues. V lost 3 bases and J lost 6, with 16 bases in between. The CDR3 region has the DNA TGTGCCAGCAGCTTCCGCCTGACAGGGACTGATACGCAGTATTTT. Protein sequence: CASSFRLTGTDTQYF.

This clonotype was seen more than once but under ten times. The chain employs TRBV20-1 and TRBJ1-1; possibly TRBD1 for D (5 bases). V shed 2 bases and J shed 5 bases, with 12 bases lying between them. Germline values: CDR1 DFQATT, CDR2 SNEGSKA (reference sequence). This CDR3 is built from 13 residues. Written as DNA, the CDR3 is TGCAGTGCTAGACAGGGAATAACAACTGAAGCTTTCTTT. Its translation: CSARQGITTEAFF.

The chain combines TRBV11-2 with TRBJ2-1; perhaps TRBD1 as D (5 bases). CDR1 is SGHAT and CDR2 is FQNNGV in the germline V gene. V was cut by 3 bases and J by 4 bases, with 7 bases left in between. This CDR3 has 13 amino acids. Here the CDR3 DNA reads TGTGCCAGCAGCTTCCAGGGTTACAATGAGCAGTTCTTC. Amino acid sequence: CASSFQGYNEQFF.

The chain uses TRBV20-1 and TRBJ2-2, with D maybe TRBD1 (5 bases). Germline values: CDR1 DFQATT, CDR2 SNEGSKA (reference sequence). V shed 0 bases and J shed 6 bases, with 26 bases lying between them. The length of the CDR3 is 19 residues. The CDR3 DNA follows: TGCAGTGCTAGAGATTTTAAAAATCGTCCAGGGCTTGTACCCGGGGAGCTGTTTTTT. Protein product: CSARDFKNRPGLVPGELFF.

The CDR3 is CASSSSGGPAYNEQFF. The CDR3 bases are TGTGCCAGCAGTTCTTCAGGGGGACCAGCCTACAATGAGCAGTTCTTC. V is TRBV6-5 and J is TRBJ2-1; TRBD1 matches 7 bases. V gave up 4 bases and J gave up 2 bases; unmatched junction bases: 8. The germline V gene has CDR1 MNHEY and CDR2 SVGAGI. The CDR3 sequence is 16 residues long.

This clonotype has a count of ten or more. The chain is built from TRBV11-2 and TRBJ2-2; 14 positions agree with TRBD2. The CDR3 contains 18 residues. Trimming cost V 3 bases and J 4 bases; bases outside gene matches: 7. The germline V gene encodes CDR1 SGHAT and CDR2 FQNNGV. CDR3 nucleotide sequence: TGTGCCAGCAGCTTTGGAGGACTAGCGGGGGGTGGCACCGGGGAGCTGTTTTTT. This gives the protein CASSFGGLAGGGTGELFF.

A few counts support this clonotype. CDR3 nucleotide sequence: TGTGCCACCAGCAGAGATCTCAGTTCCTGGGGAAACATTCAGTACTTC. This encodes CATSRDLSSWGNIQYF. This chain connects TRBV15 to TRBJ2-4; no reliable D call. Between the trimmed V and J ends, which lost 0 bases and 6 bases, there was a span of 15 bases. The CDR3 contains 16 residues. Per germline, CDR1 LNHNV and CDR2 YYDKDF (reference sequence). The variable domain in full, with the rest retrieved from reference TRBV15 and TRBJ2-4, is DAMVIQNPRYQVTQFGKPVTLSCSQTLNHNVMYWYQQKSSQAPKLLFHYYDKDFNNEADTPDNFQSRRPNTSFCFLDIRSPGLGDTAMYLCATSRDLSSWGNIQYFGAGTRLSVL.

The table lists this clonotype with many counts. The CDR3 nucleotides are TGTGCCACCAGTGATTCGGGGACAGGGGGCAGGGACATTCAGTACTTC. Amino acids: CATSDSGTGGRDIQYF. The V call is TRBV24-1, the J call TRBJ2-4; 12 nucleotides line up with TRBD1. The junction had 6 bases not matched to a gene; V was cut back by 2 bases and J by 8 bases. The germline V gene encodes CDR1 KGHDR and CDR2 SFDVKD. This CDR3 contains 16 residues.

The chain is built from TRBV20-1 and TRBJ2-1; TRBD2 aligns across 12 bases. The germline V gene encodes CDR1 DFQATT and CDR2 SNEGSKA (reference sequence). V dropped 3 bases and J dropped 8; count of bases not matched to a gene: 8. The CDR3 length is 15 residues. This CDR3 is CSASLGLAGKDEQFF. Here the CDR3 DNA reads TGCAGTGCTAGCCTTGGACTAGCGGGAAAAGATGAGCAGTTCTTC.

The V gene is TRBV5-1, the J gene TRBJ1-2; the match to TRBD1 covers 9 bases. Germline CDR1 SGHRS, CDR2 YFSETQ. The CDR3 totals 14 residues. J was trimmed by 0 bases and V by 3 bases; bases with no gene match: 0. CDR3 bases: TGCGCCAGCAGCTGGGACAGGGCTAACTATGGCTACACCTTC. This sequence encodes CASSWDRANYGYTF.

This clonotype was seen just once. One end of the junction is discordant with germline, which a read error may explain. V is TRBV3-1 and J is TRBJ1-1; a possible D gene is TRBD1 (5 bases). Germline V gives CDR1 LGHDT, CDR2 YNNKEL (reference sequence). This CDR3 has 15 residues. In DNA, the CDR3 is TGTGCCACCAGCCCCGCTGGGGGGGGGAACACTGAAGCTTTCTTT. It is translated as CATSPAGGGNTEAFF.

This rearrangement joins TRBV20-1 to TRBJ2-7, with 9 bases matching TRBD2. The germline V gene encodes CDR1 DFQATT and CDR2 SNEGSKA (reference sequence). The J segment lost 0 bases and the V segment lost 3 bases, leaving 12 bases of the junction unmatched. The CDR3 runs to 17 residues. The CDR3 DNA reads as TGCAGTGCTAGGCGATCCCTCAGACTAGCGGACTCCTACGAGCAGTACTTC. Its protein is CSARRSLRLADSYEQYF.

In this sample, this clonotype turned up a few times. This rearrangement joins TRBV7-9 to TRBJ1-1; 8 nucleotides line up with TRBD1. There are 14 residues in the CDR3. Per germline, CDR1 SEHNR and CDR2 FQNEAQ (reference sequence). Trimming removed 5 bases from V and 6 bases from J; junction bases left unmatched: 8. DNA of the CDR3: TGTGCCAGCAGCACATCCGACAGGGGCCCTGAAGCTTTCTTT. Translating it yields CASSTSDRGPEAFF. Full variable domain (missing parts from reference TRBV7-9 and TRBJ1-1): DTGVSQNPRHKITKRGQNVTFRCDPISEHNRLYWYRQTLGQGPEFLTYFQNEAQLEKSRLLSDRFSAERPKGSFSTLEIQRTEQGDSAMYLCASSTSDRGPEAFFGQGTRLTVV.

The chain has TRBV4-2 and TRBJ2-1, with 7 positions matching TRBD1. Trimming at V came to 4 bases and at J to 1 base, leaving 7 bases not matched to a gene. Per the germline V gene, CDR1 is LGHNA and CDR2 is YNFKEQ. The CDR3 loop spans 16 amino acids. In DNA form, the CDR3 reads TGTGCCAGCAGCCCAGACAGGGTAGGGTCCTACAATGAGCAGTTCTTC. It encodes CASSPDRVGSYNEQFF.

V usage is TRBV3-1 and J usage is TRBJ2-2, with D perhaps TRBD1 (5 bases). Between the trimmed V and J ends, which lost 4 bases and 5 bases, there was a span of 17 bases. This CDR3 is built from 16 residues. Germline-derived CDR1 and CDR2 are LGHDT and YNNKEL (reference sequence). The CDR3 here is CASSLREGPGTGELFF. DNA of the CDR3: TGTGCCAGCAGCCTCCGCGAAGGGCCAGGGACCGGGGAGCTGTTTTTT.

This clonotype was seen ten or more times. The chain recombines TRBV12-3 or TRBV12-4 with TRBJ2-7; TRBD1 matches at 8 bases. The CDR3 extends over 13 amino acids. Germline trimming cut 6 bases from V and 3 bases from J; bases unmatched to any gene: 4. CDR3 residues: CASSLGTGYEQYF. For the CDR3, the DNA is TGTGCCAGCAGCCTCGGGACAGGCTACGAGCAGTACTTC.

This clonotype was seen a few times. The rearrangement uses TRBV5-5 and TRBJ1-4; TRBD1 might be the D (5 bases). The CDR3 is 14 residues long. V dropped 4 bases and J dropped 7 bases, with 14 bases sitting between them. CDR1 is SGHKS, CDR2 YYEKEE, per germline (reference sequence). The CDR3 sequence is CASSPGLLGEKLFF. In nucleotides, the CDR3 is TGTGCCAGCAGCCCGGGACTGTTAGGTGAAAAACTGTTTTTT.